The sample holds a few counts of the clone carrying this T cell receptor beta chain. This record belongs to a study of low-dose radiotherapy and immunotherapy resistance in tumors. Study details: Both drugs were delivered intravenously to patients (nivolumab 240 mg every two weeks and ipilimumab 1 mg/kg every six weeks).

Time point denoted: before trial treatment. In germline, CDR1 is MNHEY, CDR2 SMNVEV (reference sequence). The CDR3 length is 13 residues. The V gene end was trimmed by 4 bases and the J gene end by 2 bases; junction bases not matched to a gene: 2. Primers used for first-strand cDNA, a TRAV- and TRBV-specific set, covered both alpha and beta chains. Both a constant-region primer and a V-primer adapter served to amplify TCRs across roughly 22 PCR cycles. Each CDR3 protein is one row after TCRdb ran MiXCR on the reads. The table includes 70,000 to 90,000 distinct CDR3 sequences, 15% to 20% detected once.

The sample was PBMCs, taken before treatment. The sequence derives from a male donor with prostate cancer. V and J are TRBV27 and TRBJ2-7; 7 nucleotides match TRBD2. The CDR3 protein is CASSSGLAYEQYF. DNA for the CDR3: TGTGCCAGCAGTTCTGGACTAGCCTACGAGCAGTACTTC.